This TCR beta chain was recovered during a study of blood T cell repertoires in COVID-19. Study-wide background: Sample material is recorded as cDNA or gDNA derived from T cells, B-cell-depleted T cells, or PBMCs.

The authors' processing: By means of reference gene primer amplification, nucleated cell counts were estimated. Only in-frame clones appear in the TCRdb table, and some are missing; sequencing was by immunoSEQ multiplex PCR. V, J and clone size are those of that table, while D and trimming were read from the DNA. Of under 300,000 clones in the sample, roughly four fifths are singletons; the top ten hold about 4%. CDR3 size: 17 residues. Germline CDR1 is SGHDT and CDR2 is YYEEEE. V lost 1 base to trimming and J lost 3 bases, with 19 bases between them. The V gene is TRBV5-6, the J gene TRBJ1-1; a weak D match, TRBD1 (5 bases). The clonotype comes from a man aged 50 to 59 with acute or convalescent COVID-19. Sequencing input: peripheral blood. The CDR3 loop reads CASSLWGRWEGDTEAFF. For the CDR3, the DNA is TGTGCCAGCAGCTTGTGGGGCAGGTGGGAAGGGGACACTGAAGCTTTCTTT.